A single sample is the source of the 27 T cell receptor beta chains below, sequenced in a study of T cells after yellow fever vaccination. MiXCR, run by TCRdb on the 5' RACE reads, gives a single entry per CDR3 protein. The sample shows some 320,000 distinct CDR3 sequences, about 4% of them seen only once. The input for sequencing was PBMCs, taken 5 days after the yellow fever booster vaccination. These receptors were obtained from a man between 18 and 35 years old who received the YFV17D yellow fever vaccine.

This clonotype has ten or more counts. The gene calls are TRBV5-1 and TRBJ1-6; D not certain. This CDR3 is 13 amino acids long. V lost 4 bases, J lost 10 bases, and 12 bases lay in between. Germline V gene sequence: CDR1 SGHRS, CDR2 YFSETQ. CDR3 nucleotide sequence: TGCGCCAGCAGCAACTCCCCGGAGTCACCCCTCCACTTT. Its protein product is CASSNSPESPLHF.

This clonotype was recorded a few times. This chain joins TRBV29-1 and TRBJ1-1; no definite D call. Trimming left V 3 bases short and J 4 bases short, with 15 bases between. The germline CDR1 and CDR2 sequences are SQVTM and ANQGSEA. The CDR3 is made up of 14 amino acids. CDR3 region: CSVDLGPLGTEAFF. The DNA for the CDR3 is TGCAGCGTTGATTTAGGACCCTTGGGCACTGAAGCTTTCTTT.

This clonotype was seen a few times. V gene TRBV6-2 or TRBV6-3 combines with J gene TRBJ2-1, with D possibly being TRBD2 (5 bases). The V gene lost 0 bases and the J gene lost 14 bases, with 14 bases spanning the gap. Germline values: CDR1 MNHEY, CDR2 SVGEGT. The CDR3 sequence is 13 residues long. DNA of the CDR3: TGTGCCAGCAGTTACTCGATTCTGGACTTTAAGTTCTTC. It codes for CASSYSILDFKFF.

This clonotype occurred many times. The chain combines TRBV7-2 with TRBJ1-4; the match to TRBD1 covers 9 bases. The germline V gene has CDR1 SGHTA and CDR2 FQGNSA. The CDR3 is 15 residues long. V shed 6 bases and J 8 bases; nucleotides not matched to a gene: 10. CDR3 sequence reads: CASSQRQGGREKLFF. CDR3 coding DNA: TGTGCCAGCAGTCAACGACAGGGGGGACGAGAAAAACTGTTTTTT.

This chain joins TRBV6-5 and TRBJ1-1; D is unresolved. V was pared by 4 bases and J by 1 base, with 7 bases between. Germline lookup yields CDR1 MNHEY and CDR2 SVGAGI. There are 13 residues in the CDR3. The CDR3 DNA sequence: TGTGCCAGCAGTTCCTCTCAGAACACTGAAGCTTTCTTT. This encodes CASSSSQNTEAFF.

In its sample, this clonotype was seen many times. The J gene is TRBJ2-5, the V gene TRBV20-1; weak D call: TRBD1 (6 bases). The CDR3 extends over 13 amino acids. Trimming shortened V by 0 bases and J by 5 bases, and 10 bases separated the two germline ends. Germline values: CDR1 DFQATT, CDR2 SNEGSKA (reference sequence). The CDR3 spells CSARDQGWETQYF. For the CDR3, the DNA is TGCAGTGCTAGAGATCAGGGGTGGGAGACCCAGTACTTC.

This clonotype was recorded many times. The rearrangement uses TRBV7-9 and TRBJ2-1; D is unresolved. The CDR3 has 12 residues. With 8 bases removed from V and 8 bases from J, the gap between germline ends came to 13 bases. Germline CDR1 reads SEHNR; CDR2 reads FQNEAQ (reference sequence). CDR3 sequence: CASGLTWDEQFF. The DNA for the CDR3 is TGTGCCAGCGGCCTGACTTGGGATGAGCAGTTCTTC.

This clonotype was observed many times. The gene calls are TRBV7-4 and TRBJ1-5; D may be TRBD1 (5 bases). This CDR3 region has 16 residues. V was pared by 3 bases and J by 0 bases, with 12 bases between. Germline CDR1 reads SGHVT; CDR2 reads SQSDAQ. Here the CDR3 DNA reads TGTGCCAGCAGCTTTCGCGGGGGGGATAGCAATCAGCCCCAGCATTTT. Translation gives CASSFRGGDSNQPQHF.

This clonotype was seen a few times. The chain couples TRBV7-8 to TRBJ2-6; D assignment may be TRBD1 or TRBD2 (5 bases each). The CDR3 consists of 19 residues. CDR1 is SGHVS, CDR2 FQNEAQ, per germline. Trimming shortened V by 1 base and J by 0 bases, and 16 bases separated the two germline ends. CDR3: CASSLEWGRGRSGANVLTF. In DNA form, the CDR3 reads TGTGCCAGCAGCTTAGAATGGGGAAGGGGACGCTCTGGGGCCAACGTCCTGACTTTC.

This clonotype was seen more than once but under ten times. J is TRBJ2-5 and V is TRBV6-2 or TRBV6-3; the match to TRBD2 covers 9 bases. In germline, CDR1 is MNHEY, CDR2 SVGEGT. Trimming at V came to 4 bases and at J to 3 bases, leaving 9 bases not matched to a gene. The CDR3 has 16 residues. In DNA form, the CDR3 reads TGTGCCAGCAGTTCTCCTTTGGGCGGGGGGGAAGAGACCCAGTACTTC. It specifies CASSSPLGGGEETQYF.

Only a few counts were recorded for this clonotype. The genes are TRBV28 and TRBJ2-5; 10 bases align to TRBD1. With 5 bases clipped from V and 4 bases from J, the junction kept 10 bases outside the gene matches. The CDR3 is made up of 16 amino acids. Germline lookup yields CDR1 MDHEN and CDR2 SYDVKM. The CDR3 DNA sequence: TGTGCCAGCAGTGATCCCGGACAGGGGGGTCGAGAGACCCAGTACTTC. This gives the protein CASSDPGQGGRETQYF.

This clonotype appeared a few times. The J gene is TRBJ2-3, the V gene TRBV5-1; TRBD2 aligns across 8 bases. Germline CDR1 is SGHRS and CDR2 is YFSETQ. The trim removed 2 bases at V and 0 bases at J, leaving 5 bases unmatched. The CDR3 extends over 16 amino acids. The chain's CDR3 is CASSFAGGTSTDTQYF. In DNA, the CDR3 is TGCGCCAGCAGCTTCGCGGGAGGTACTAGCACAGATACGCAGTATTTT.

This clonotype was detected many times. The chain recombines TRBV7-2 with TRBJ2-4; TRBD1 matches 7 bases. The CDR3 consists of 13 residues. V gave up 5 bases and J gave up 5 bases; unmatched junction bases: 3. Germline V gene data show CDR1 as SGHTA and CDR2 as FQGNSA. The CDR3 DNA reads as TGTGCCAGCAGCCCCGGGACAGAAAACATTCAGTACTTC. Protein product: CASSPGTENIQYF.

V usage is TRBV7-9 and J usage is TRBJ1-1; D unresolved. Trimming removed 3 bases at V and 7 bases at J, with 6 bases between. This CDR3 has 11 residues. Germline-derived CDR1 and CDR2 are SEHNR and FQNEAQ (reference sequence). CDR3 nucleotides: TGTGCCAGCAGCTTGAAACATGAAGCTTTCTTT. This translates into CASSLKHEAFF. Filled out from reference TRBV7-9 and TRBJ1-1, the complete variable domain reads DTGVSQNPRHKITKRGQNVTFRCDPISEHNRLYWYRQTLGQGPEFLTYFQNEAQLEKSRLLSDRFSAERPKGSFSTLEIQRTEQGDSAMYLCASSLKHEAFFGQGTRLTVV.

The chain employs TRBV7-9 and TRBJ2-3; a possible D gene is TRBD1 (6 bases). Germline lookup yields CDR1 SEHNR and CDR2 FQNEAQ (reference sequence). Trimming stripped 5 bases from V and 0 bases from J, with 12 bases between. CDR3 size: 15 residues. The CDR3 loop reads CASSPTGISTDTQYF. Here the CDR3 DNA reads TGTGCCAGCAGCCCTACAGGGATAAGCACAGATACGCAGTATTTT.

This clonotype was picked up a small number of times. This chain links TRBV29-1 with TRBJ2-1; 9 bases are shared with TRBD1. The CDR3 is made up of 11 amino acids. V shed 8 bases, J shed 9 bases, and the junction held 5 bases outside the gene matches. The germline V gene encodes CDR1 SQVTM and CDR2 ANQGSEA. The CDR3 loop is CSIGQGFEQFF. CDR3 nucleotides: TGCAGCATTGGACAGGGGTTTGAGCAGTTCTTC.

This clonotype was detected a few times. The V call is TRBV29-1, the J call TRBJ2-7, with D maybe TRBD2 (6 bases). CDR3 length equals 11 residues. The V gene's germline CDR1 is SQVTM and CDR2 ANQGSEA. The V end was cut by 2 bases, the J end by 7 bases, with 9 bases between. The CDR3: CSVEQAGEQYF. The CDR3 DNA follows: TGCAGCGTTGAACAGGCGGGGGAGCAGTACTTC.

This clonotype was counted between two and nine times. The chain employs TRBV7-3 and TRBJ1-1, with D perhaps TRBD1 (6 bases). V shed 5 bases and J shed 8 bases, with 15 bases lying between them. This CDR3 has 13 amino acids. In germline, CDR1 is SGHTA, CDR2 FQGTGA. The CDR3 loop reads CASSPGTPREAFF. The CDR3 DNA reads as TGTGCCAGCAGCCCTGGGACACCGCGGGAAGCTTTCTTT.

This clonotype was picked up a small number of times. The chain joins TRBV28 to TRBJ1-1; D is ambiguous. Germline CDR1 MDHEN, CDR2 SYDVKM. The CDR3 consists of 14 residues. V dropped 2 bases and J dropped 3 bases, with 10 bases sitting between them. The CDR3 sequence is CASSLGSYYTEAFF. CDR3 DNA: TGTGCCAGCAGTTTAGGCAGTTACTACACTGAAGCTTTCTTT.

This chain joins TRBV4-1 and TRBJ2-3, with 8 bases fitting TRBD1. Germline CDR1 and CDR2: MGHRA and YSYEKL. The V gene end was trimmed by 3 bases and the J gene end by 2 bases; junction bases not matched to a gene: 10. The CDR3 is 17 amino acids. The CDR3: CASSHTPGQEYTDTQYF. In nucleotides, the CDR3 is TGCGCCAGCAGCCACACCCCGGGACAGGAGTACACAGATACGCAGTATTTT.

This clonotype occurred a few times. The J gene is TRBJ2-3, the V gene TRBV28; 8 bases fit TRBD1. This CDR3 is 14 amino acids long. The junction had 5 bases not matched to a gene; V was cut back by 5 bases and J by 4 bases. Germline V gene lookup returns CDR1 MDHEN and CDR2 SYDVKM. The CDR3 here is CASSRGQGPDTQYF. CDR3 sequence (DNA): TGTGCCAGCAGTCGAGGACAGGGCCCAGATACGCAGTATTTT. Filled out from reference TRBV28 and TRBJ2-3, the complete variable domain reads DVKVTQSSRYLVKRTGEKVFLECVQDMDHENMFWYRQDPGLGLRLIYFSYDVKMKEKGDIPEGYSVSREKKERFSLILESASTNQTSMYLCASSRGQGPDTQYFGPGTRLTVL.

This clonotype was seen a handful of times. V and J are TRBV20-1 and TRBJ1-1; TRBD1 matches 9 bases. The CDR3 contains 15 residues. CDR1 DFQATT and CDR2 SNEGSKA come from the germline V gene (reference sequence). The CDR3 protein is CITGGSGVSGHVAFF. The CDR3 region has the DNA TGCATCACAGGGGGCTCAGGTGTTTCAGGTCATGTTGCTTTCTTT.

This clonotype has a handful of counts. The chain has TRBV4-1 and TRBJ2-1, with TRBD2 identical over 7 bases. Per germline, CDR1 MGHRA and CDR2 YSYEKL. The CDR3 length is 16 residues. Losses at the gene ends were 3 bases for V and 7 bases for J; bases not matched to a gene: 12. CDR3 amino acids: CASSQVTSDPRNEQFF. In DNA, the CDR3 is TGCGCCAGCAGCCAGGTTACTAGCGACCCGAGGAATGAGCAGTTCTTC.

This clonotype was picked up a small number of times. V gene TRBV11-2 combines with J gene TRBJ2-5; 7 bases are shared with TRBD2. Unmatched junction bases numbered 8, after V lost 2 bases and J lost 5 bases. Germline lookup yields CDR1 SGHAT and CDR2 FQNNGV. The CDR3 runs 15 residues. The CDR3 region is CASSLFGGGWETQYF. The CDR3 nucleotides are TGTGCCAGCAGCTTATTCGGCGGGGGATGGGAGACCCAGTACTTC.

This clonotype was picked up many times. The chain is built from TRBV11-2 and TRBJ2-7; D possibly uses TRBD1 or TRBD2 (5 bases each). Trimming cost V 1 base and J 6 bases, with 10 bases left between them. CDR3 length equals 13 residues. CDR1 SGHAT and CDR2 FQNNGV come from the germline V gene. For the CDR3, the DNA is TGTGCCAGCAGCTTAGGATCGGGGCTCGAGCAGTACGTC. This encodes CASSLGSGLEQYV.

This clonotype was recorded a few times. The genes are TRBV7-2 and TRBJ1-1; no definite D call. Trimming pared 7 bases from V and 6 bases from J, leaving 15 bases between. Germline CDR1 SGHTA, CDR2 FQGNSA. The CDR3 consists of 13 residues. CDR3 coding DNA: TGTGCCAGCACCATCAGTGGGGAGGCTGAAGCTTTCTTT. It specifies CASTISGEAEAFF.

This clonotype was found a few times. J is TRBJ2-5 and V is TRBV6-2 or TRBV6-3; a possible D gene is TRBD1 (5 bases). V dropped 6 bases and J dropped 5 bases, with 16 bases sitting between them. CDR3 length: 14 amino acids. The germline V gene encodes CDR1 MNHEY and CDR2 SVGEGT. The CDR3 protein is CASRQVSSRETQYF. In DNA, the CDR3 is TGTGCCAGCAGACAGGTATCAAGTCGGGAGACCCAGTACTTC.